The text below deals with one T cell receptor beta chain. No antigen is known for it. J was trimmed by 2 bases and V by 1 base; bases with no gene match: 12. Germline V gene sequence: CDR1 SEHNR, CDR2 FQNEAQ (reference sequence). CDR3 length: 18 amino acids. Sequencing used immunoSEQ multiplex PCR; TCRdb keeps in-frame clones, though not all of them. The sample lists about 50,000 clones; 80% were seen once. The data originate from a study of OX40 agonist ivuxolimab in advanced cancers. Study context: Every 2 weeks, ivuxolimab was infused into the patients intravenously at between 0.01 and 10 mg/kg. Notes on the study in general: At doses 0.1 to 3.0 mg/kg, CD4+ and CD8+ clones expanded.

The source is an adult with an advanced solid tumor such as melanoma, head and neck, liver or kidney cancer. The sample in question was CD4+ or CD8+ T cells sorted from blood, obtained in a trial of the OX40 agonist ivuxolimab. This chain links TRBV7-9 with TRBJ2-5; TRBD1 matches 8 bases. CDR3 in amino acids: CASSLVRLRDRTQETQYF. The CDR3 DNA sequence: TGTGCCAGCAGCTTAGTTCGGCTAAGGGACAGGACTCAAGAGACCCAGTACTTC. The whole variable domain, filled in from reference TRBV7-9 and TRBJ2-5, reads DTGVSQNPRHKITKRGQNVTFRCDPISEHNRLYWYRQTLGQGPEFLTYFQNEAQLEKSRLLSDRFSAERPKGSFSTLEIQRTEQGDSAMYLCASSLVRLRDRTQETQYFGPGTRLLVL.